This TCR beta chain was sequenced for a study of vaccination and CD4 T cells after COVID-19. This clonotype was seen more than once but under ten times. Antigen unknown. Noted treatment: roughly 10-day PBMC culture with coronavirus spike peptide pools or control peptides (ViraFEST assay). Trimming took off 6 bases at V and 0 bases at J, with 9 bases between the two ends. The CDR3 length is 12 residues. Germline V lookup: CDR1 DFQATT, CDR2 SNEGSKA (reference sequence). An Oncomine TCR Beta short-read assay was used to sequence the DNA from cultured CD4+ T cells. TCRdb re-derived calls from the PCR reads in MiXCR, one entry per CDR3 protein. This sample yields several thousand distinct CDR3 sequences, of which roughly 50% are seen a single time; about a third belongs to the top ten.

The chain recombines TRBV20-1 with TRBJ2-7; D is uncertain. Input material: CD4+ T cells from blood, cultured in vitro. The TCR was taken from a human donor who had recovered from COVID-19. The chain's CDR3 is CSAAESSYEQYF. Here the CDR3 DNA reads TGCAGTGCCGCGGAGAGCTCCTACGAGCAGTACTTC.